Below, 2 T cell receptor beta chains from the same sample are listed, as sequenced in a study of control samples from healthy donors and cancer patients. The assay was immunoSEQ multiplex PCR, and TCRdb's table has in-frame clones only and misses some. The sample lists over 150,000 clones, roughly 94% occurring once. The sample was blood. The receptors stem from a man aged 35 to 55 in good health.

In the case of this clone: Other DNA sequences within the sample encode an identical CDR3. The genes are TRBV12-3 or TRBV12-4 and TRBJ1-1; no definite D call. V lost 2 bases and J lost 1, with 5 bases in between. The CDR3 runs 13 residues. The DNA for the CDR3 is TGTGCCAGCAGTTTACGGGGGAACACTGAAGCTTTCTTT. This encodes CASSLRGNTEAFF.

The rearrangement uses TRBV7-2 and TRBJ1-3; D uncertain. This CDR3 has 15 residues. V was cut by 1 base and J by 0 bases, with 7 bases left in between. CDR1 is SGHTA, CDR2 FQGNSA, per germline. The CDR3 sequence is CASSLGSLSGNTIYF. The CDR3 DNA sequence: TGTGCCAGCAGCTTAGGGTCGCTCTCTGGAAACACCATATATTTT. The entire variable domain, with the rest obtained from reference TRBV7-2 and TRBJ1-3, is as follows: GAGVSQSPSNKVTEKGKDVELRCDPISGHTALYWYRQSLGQGLEFLIYFQGNSAPDKSGLPSDRFSAERTGGSVSTLTIQRTQQEDSAVYLCASSLGSLSGNTIYFGEGSWLTVV.